These 24 T cell receptor beta chains share one sample of origin, sequenced in a study of cytomegalovirus exposure and HLA in healthy donors. Primers for the PCR totalled 60 Vbeta and 13 Jbeta. Some clones are missing from TCRdb's copy, which holds only in-frame ones; the method was immunoSEQ multiplex PCR. The table shows roughly 140,000 clones, with nearly 80% occurring only once. Input material: PBMCs. Every receptor here comes from a male donor in good health and CMV-seronegative.

The V and J genes are TRBV29-1 and TRBJ2-7, with 9 bases that match TRBD1. This CDR3 region has 12 residues. The J segment lost 3 bases and the V segment lost 3 bases, leaving 0 bases of the junction unmatched. Germline CDR1 and CDR2: SQVTM and ANQGSEA. The CDR3 loop reads CSVEGQGYEQYF. The CDR3 DNA reads TGCAGCGTTGAGGGACAGGGCTACGAGCAGTACTTC.

This clone was counted a single time. V usage is TRBV4-2 and J usage is TRBJ2-7; 10 nucleotides line up with TRBD2. The CDR3 is made up of 15 amino acids. With V trimmed by 4 bases and J by 2 bases, 5 bases remained unmatched. CDR1 is LGHNA, CDR2 YNFKEQ, per germline. The CDR3 DNA reads TGTGCCAGCAGCCCAGCGGGAGGGTACGCCTACGAGCAGTACTTC. This translates into CASSPAGGYAYEQYF.

This sequence joins TRBV27 and TRBJ2-7; no definite D call. Germline V gene sequence: CDR1 MNHEY, CDR2 SMNVEV (reference sequence). The CDR3 length is 14 residues. Trimming removed 0 bases at V and 3 bases at J, with 9 bases between. The CDR3, as DNA: TGTGCCAGCAGTTTATCTCAGGCCTACTACGAGCAGTACTTC. Translating gives CASSLSQAYYEQYF.

The rearrangement uses TRBV25-1 and TRBJ1-2; D is ambiguous. CDR1 MGHDK and CDR2 SYGVNS come from the germline V gene. V was clipped by 5 bases and J by 2 bases, with 18 bases between them. This CDR3 comprises 16 residues. CDR3 in DNA: TGTGCCAGCAGTCCCCTCGGGTGGGGAGCCAACTATGGCTACACCTTC. Residues: CASSPLGWGANYGYTF.

Of note for this clone: The sample contains more than one DNA sequence encoding this CDR3. This sequence joins TRBV5-1 and TRBJ2-3, with 15 bases identical to TRBD2. The CDR3 has 15 amino acids. Trimming removed 5 bases from V and 4 bases from J; junction bases left unmatched: 2. In germline, CDR1 is SGHRS, CDR2 YFSETQ. The CDR3 sequence: CASRRTSGRADTQYF. CDR3 DNA: TGCGCCAGCAGGCGGACTAGCGGGAGGGCAGATACGCAGTATTTT.

V is TRBV7-2 and J is TRBJ2-5, with 8 bases matching TRBD2. The trim removed 2 bases at V and 4 bases at J, leaving 9 bases unmatched. CDR1 and CDR2 from the germline V gene are SGHTA and FQGNSA. The CDR3 spans 16 residues. The CDR3 sequence is CASSLYGGRTRETQYF. As DNA, the CDR3 is TGTGCCAGCAGCTTATATGGCGGGAGGACCAGAGAGACCCAGTACTTC. The full variable domain, rest sourced from reference TRBV7-2 and TRBJ2-5, is GAGVSQSPSNKVTEKGKDVELRCDPISGHTALYWYRQSLGQGLEFLIYFQGNSAPDKSGLPSDRFSAERTGGSVSTLTIQRTQQEDSAVYLCASSLYGGRTRETQYFGPGTRLLVL.

This sequence joins TRBV5-1 and TRBJ2-7; TRBD1 aligns across 8 bases. J lost 4 bases, V lost 0 bases, and 6 bases had no gene match. This CDR3 is 15 amino acids long. Per the germline V gene, CDR1 is SGHRS and CDR2 is YFSETQ. The CDR3 DNA sequence: TGCGCCAGCAGCTTGGCTGGACAGGGTGGATACGAGCAGTACTTC. It codes for CASSLAGQGGYEQYF.

The chain links TRBV4-1 to TRBJ2-5; no reliable D call. V was trimmed by 1 base and J by 9 bases, leaving 15 bases between them. The CDR3 has 14 amino acids. CDR1 is MGHRA, CDR2 YSYEKL, per germline. The CDR3 DNA reads TGCGCCAGCAGCCAAGGCCCCCCCGCGAGTGCCCAGTACTTC. This translates into CASSQGPPASAQYF.

This clone has a handful of counts. The V call is TRBV9, the J call TRBJ2-6; the D gene is possibly TRBD1 (5 bases). CDR3 size: 16 residues. V was trimmed by 0 bases and J by 0 bases, leaving 7 bases between them. Germline V lookup: CDR1 SGDLS, CDR2 YYNGEE. CDR3 protein: CASSVEGDSGANVLTF. The CDR3 DNA follows: TGTGCCAGCAGCGTAGAAGGGGACTCTGGGGCCAACGTCCTGACTTTC.

The gene calls are TRBV6-1 and TRBJ1-6; D is unclear. Germline CDR1 MNHNS, CDR2 SASEGT. The CDR3 contains 15 residues. The germline V and J ends were trimmed by 8 bases and 9 bases, with 20 bases remaining between them. The CDR3 region is CASSPRESVRSPLHF. The CDR3 nucleotides read TGTGCCAGCTCACCCCGGGAATCGGTTCGTTCACCCCTCCACTTT.

This clone was seen only once. This chain joins TRBV27 and TRBJ2-7, with TRBD2 identical over 10 bases. J was trimmed by 1 base and V by 2 bases; bases with no gene match: 2. The germline V gene encodes CDR1 MNHEY and CDR2 SMNVEV (reference sequence). The CDR3 consists of 15 residues. CDR3 coding DNA: TGTGCCAGCAGTTTACGGACTAGCGGATCCTACGAGCAGTACTTC. It codes for CASSLRTSGSYEQYF.

This sequence joins TRBV21-1 and TRBJ2-5; the table's D gene call, TRBD2, was not cross checked with the DNA. TRBV21-1 is described as a pseudogene. The CDR3 is 15 residues long. The CDR3 DNA follows: TGTGCCAGCAGCAAAAGAGGGGGGAGGGTAGAGACCCAGTACTTC. Translating it yields CASSKRGGRVETQYF.

This chain uses TRBV6-6 with TRBJ1-5; D is uncertain. In germline, CDR1 is MNHNY, CDR2 SVGAGI (reference sequence). The CDR3 consists of 12 residues. The V and J ends lost 7 bases and 3 bases respectively, with 7 bases between them. CDR3 nucleotides: TGTGCCAGCATGAGCCCCAATCAGCCCCAGCATTTT. Its translation: CASMSPNQPQHF.

The chain couples TRBV29-1 to TRBJ2-3; D may be TRBD2 (6 bases). Trimming took off 3 bases at V and 4 bases at J, with 11 bases between the two ends. The CDR3 length is 13 residues. Germline assignment: CDR1 SQVTM and CDR2 ANQGSEA. CDR3 sequence: CSVDGGNADTQYF. CDR3 in DNA: TGCAGCGTTGACGGGGGAAATGCAGATACGCAGTATTTT.

This chain connects TRBV7-9 to TRBJ1-4, with D unresolved. The V gene's germline CDR1 is SEHNR and CDR2 FQNEAQ (reference sequence). The V gene lost 0 bases and the J gene lost 5 bases, with 13 bases spanning the gap. The CDR3 loop spans 16 amino acids. The CDR3 is CASSLAVRAENEKLFF. CDR3 DNA: TGTGCCAGCAGCTTAGCAGTACGAGCGGAGAATGAAAAACTGTTTTTT.

This clone has just one count. The chain recombines TRBV7-9 with TRBJ1-2; TRBD1 is a possible D gene (6 bases). The CDR3 is made up of 13 amino acids. Germline values: CDR1 SEHNR, CDR2 FQNEAQ (reference sequence). V lost 8 bases to trimming and J lost 4 bases, with 14 bases between them. The CDR3 region has the DNA TGTGCCAGCCAGGGAGGGGGAGGCTATGGCTACACCTTC. Amino acid sequence: CASQGGGGYGYTF. Filled out from reference TRBV7-9 and TRBJ1-2, the complete variable domain reads DTGVSQNPRHKITKRGQNVTFRCDPISEHNRLYWYRQTLGQGPEFLTYFQNEAQLEKSRLLSDRFSAERPKGSFSTLEIQRTEQGDSAMYLCASQGGGGYGYTFGSGTRLTVV.

The chain couples TRBV6-1 to TRBJ1-1; D uncertain. The V end lost 6 bases, the J end lost 5 bases, and 13 bases lay between the germline ends. This CDR3 has 13 amino acids. Germline V lookup: CDR1 MNHNS, CDR2 SASEGT. CDR3 coding DNA: TGTGCCAGCAGCGACCCCTGGGCGACTGAAGCTTTCTTT. It is translated as CASSDPWATEAFF.

The V and J genes are TRBV29-1 and TRBJ2-1; D might be TRBD1 or TRBD2, each matching 6 bases. The germline V gene encodes CDR1 SQVTM and CDR2 ANQGSEA. The length of the CDR3 is 17 residues. Trimming took off 5 bases at V and 8 bases at J, with 28 bases between the two ends. CDR3: CSVQGGRTRRSLDEQFF. DNA for the CDR3: TGCAGCGTTCAAGGGGGGCGGACTCGTAGGTCCCTCGATGAGCAGTTCTTC.

This clone was recorded once. The CDR3 region has the DNA TGTGCCAGCAGCTCAAACCCTAGCAGCTACACAGATACGCAGTATTTT. This encodes CASSSNPSSYTDTQYF. This chain joins TRBV7-6 and TRBJ2-3, with TRBD2 as a possible D gene (5 bases). Per the germline V gene, CDR1 is SGHVS and CDR2 is FNYEAQ. V was clipped by 4 bases and J by 2 bases, with 16 bases between them. The CDR3 spans 16 residues. The entire variable domain, with the rest obtained from reference TRBV7-6 and TRBJ2-3, is as follows: GAGVSQSPRYKVTKRGQDVALRCDPISGHVSLYWYRQALGQGPEFLTYFNYEAQQDKSGLPNDRFSAERPEGSISTLTIQRTEQRDSAMYRCASSSNPSSYTDTQYFGPGTRLTVL.

The chain employs TRBV6-8 and TRBJ1-2, with 8 bases lining up with TRBD1. Germline assignment: CDR1 MNHGY and CDR2 SAAAGT. V lost 0 bases, J lost 5 bases, and 2 bases stayed unmatched. This CDR3 is built from 14 residues. In DNA form, the CDR3 reads TGTGCCAGCAGTTACTCTCAGGGGGCTTATGGCTACACCTTC. It is translated as CASSYSQGAYGYTF.

The rearrangement joins TRBV30 to TRBJ1-5; 7 positions match TRBD1. Germline V lookup: CDR1 GTSNPN, CDR2 SVGIG (reference sequence). V gave up 2 bases and J gave up 7 bases; unmatched junction bases: 5. The CDR3 length is 13 residues. The CDR3 protein is CAWSTQGEQPQHF. CDR3 nucleotides: TGTGCCTGGAGTACCCAGGGGGAACAGCCCCAGCATTTT.

This clone has only a few counts. The junction differs from germline at one of its ends, possibly a read error. The chain links TRBV7-9 to TRBJ2-3; 7 bases map to TRBD2. The CDR3 length is 15 residues. The germline gives CDR1 SEHNR, CDR2 FQNEAQ (reference sequence). The DNA of the CDR3 is TGTTCCAGCAGCTTAGTCCCCCGGCGGAGCGGGGAGCAGTATTTT. This encodes CSSSLVPRRSGEQYF.

V and J are TRBV9 and TRBJ1-5, with D maybe TRBD1 (5 bases). This CDR3 contains 15 residues. From germline, CDR1 is SGDLS and CDR2 YYNGEE. The V end was cut by 0 bases, the J end by 4 bases, with 11 bases between. CDR3 sequence (DNA): TGTGCCAGCAGCGTAGCTACAGGCCCGAATCAGCCCCAGCATTTT. This gives the protein CASSVATGPNQPQHF.

A note on this clone: The junction does not match germline at one end; this may be a read error. The gene calls are TRBV7-9 and TRBJ2-1; 9 bases agree with TRBD2. Germline CDR1 and CDR2: SEHNR and FQNEAQ (reference sequence). CDR3 length: 17 amino acids. The CDR3 loop is CSSSLGGVAGGRNEQFF. DNA for the CDR3: TGTTCCAGCAGCTTAGGTGGTGTGGCGGGAGGGCGGAATGAGCAGTTCTTC.